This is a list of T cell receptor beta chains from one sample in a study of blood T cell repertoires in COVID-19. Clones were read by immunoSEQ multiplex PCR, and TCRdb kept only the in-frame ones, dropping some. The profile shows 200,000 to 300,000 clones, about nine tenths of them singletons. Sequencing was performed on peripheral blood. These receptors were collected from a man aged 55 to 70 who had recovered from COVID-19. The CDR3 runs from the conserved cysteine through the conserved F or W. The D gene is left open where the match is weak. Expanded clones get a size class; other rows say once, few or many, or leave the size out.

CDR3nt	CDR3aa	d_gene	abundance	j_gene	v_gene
TGTGCCAGCAGCCAAGGGACAGATTATGGCTACACCTTC	CASSQGTDYGYTF	TRBD1	.	TRBJ1-2	TRBV5-6
TGTGCCAGCAGCTTTGAACTAGACTCCACAGATACGCAGTATTTT	CASSFELDSTDTQYF	.	once	TRBJ2-3	TRBV13
TGTGCCAGCAGTCCCGGACAGGGCCTCGGGACCGGGGAGCTGTTTTTT	CASSPGQGLGTGELFF	TRBD1	.	TRBJ2-2	TRBV6-6
TGTGCCAGCAGTGGGGAGGGTGCTGGGGCCAACGTCCTGACTTTC	CASSGEGAGANVLTF	TRBD2	once	TRBJ2-6	TRBV2
TGTGCCAGCGGCGGGGGTCCCTCCGGCGAGCAGTACTTC	CASGGGPSGEQYF	TRBD2	.	TRBJ2-7	TRBV7-3
TGTGCCAGCAGCTTAGGGGACAGCACCTACGAGCAGTACTTC	CASSLGDSTYEQYF	TRBD1	.	TRBJ2-7	TRBV11-1
TGTGCCAGCAGTTTTACCCAGGGGGCTGTTGAAAAACTGTTTTTT	CASSFTQGAVEKLFF	TRBD1	once	TRBJ1-4	TRBV27
TGTGCCAGCACCAGCTGGGGACAGAACTATGGCTACACCTTC	CASTSWGQNYGYTF	TRBD1	.	TRBJ1-2	TRBV2
TGCGCCAGCAGCTCGCTAGCGACTCGAGAGCAGTACTTC	CASSSLATREQYF	.	.	TRBJ2-7	TRBV5-1
TGCGCCAGCAGCGCCCGACATCCTGGAAACACCATATATTTT	CASSARHPGNTIYF	.	once	TRBJ1-3	TRBV5-1
TGTGCCAGCAGCCCCTCTGGCAATCAGCCCCAGCATTTT	CASSPSGNQPQHF	.	.	TRBJ1-5	TRBV5-6
TGTGCCAGCAGTCCCGCAGGGGGCCCGGAGGATGGCTACACCTTC	CASSPAGGPEDGYTF	TRBD1	.	TRBJ1-2	TRBV6-4
TGTGCCAGCAAACGGGGAATCCAAGAGACCCAGTACTTC	CASKRGIQETQYF	.	.	TRBJ2-5	TRBV2
TGTGCCAGCAGCGACTCTACTAGCGGCATAAAAGAGACCCAGTACTTC	CASSDSTSGIKETQYF	.	.	TRBJ2-5	TRBV21-1
TGTGCCAGCAGCCATCCCCAGGGACTTAGCACAGATACGCAGTATTTT	CASSHPQGLSTDTQYF	.	.	TRBJ2-3	TRBV14
TGCGCCAGCAGCTTCATTCGGCGGGGGGGCACAGATACGCAGTATTTT	CASSFIRRGGTDTQYF	TRBD2	.	TRBJ2-3	TRBV5-1
TGTGCCTGGGGGGACAGGGCGAACACTGAAGCTTTCTTT	CAWGDRANTEAFF	TRBD1	.	TRBJ1-1	TRBV30
TGTGCCAGCAGTCCGACCGGGACAGCGGGCGAGCAGTACTTC	CASSPTGTAGEQYF	.	.	TRBJ2-7	TRBV6-6
TGTGCCAGCAGCTTAACAAACACCGGGGAGCTGTTTTTT	CASSLTNTGELFF	.	.	TRBJ2-2	TRBV13
TGTGCCAGCAGTAGACAGTATGAGCAGTACTTC	CASSRQYEQYF	.	.	TRBJ2-7	TRBV6-2/TRBV6-3
TGTGCCAGCAGTGGACGACAGGGGGAACGGTGGATCGATTCACCCCTCCACTTT	CASSGRQGERWIDSPLHF	TRBD1	.	TRBJ1-6	TRBV25-1
TGTGCCAGCTCACCAGTTCTAGCGGGGGCCTCACACAGCACAGATACGCAGTATTTT	CASSPVLAGASHSTDTQYF	TRBD2	.	TRBJ2-3	TRBV18
TGTGCCAGCTCACCACCGCCAGTTTCTGGGGCCAACGTCCTGACTTTC	CASSPPPVSGANVLTF	.	many	TRBJ2-6	TRBV18
TGTGCCAGCAGCCTGGGTTGGGGCGCCAATCAGCCCCAGCATTTT	CASSLGWGANQPQHF	.	.	TRBJ1-5	TRBV13
TGTGCCAGCAGGCCTAGTGGCAATGAGCAGTTCTTC	CASRPSGNEQFF	.	once	TRBJ2-1	TRBV7-2
TGTGCCAGCAGTCACGGCTCTGGGGCCAACGTCCTGACTTTC	CASSHGSGANVLTF	.	once	TRBJ2-6	TRBV25-1
TGTGCCAGTAGTATTATGGGCAGCAGCATATATTTT	CASSIMGSSIYF	.	.	TRBJ1-3	TRBV19
TGTGCCAGCAGACATACCGGGACAGGGCGGCACGAGCAGTACTTC	CASRHTGTGRHEQYF	TRBD1	.	TRBJ2-7	TRBV28
TGTGCCAGCAGGTCGGTACTGGCGAACACCGGGGAGCTGTTTTTT	CASRSVLANTGELFF	.	.	TRBJ2-2	TRBV2
TGTGCCAGCAGTGAATACCGGACAGGGGCTGGTGGCTACACCTTC	CASSEYRTGAGGYTF	TRBD1	.	TRBJ1-2	TRBV25-1
TGTGCCAGTAGTGCTACAGGCGGGAACGAGCAGTACTTC	CASSATGGNEQYF	.	.	TRBJ2-7	TRBV19
TGTGCCAGTAGTGATAGCGGGAGCCTTACGCAGTATTTT	CASSDSGSLTQYF	TRBD2	.	TRBJ2-3	TRBV19
TGTGCCAGCAGCCCGGGACAGGGCACAGATACGCAGTATTTT	CASSPGQGTDTQYF	TRBD1	.	TRBJ2-3	TRBV7-2
TGTGCCAGCGGGGACAGGGTAGAGATTGGCTACACCTTC	CASGDRVEIGYTF	TRBD1	.	TRBJ1-2	TRBV27
.	CASSRFGTGADYEQYF	.	.	TRBJ2-7	TRBV21-1
TGTGCCTCTGGGGGCAGCCAAGAGACCCAGTACTTC	CASGGSQETQYF	.	.	TRBJ2-5	TRBV10-3
TGTGCCAGCAGCCCCAGTCGAATTGAAGCTTTCTTT	CASSPSRIEAFF	.	.	TRBJ1-1	TRBV7-3
TGTGCCAGCAGCTTCCGCCAGGAACGAAAACAAGAGACCCAGTACTTC	CASSFRQERKQETQYF	.	.	TRBJ2-5	TRBV11-3
TGTGCCAGTAGTATAATAAGGCAGGGTAGCGGGGAGCTGTTTTTT	CASSIIRQGSGELFF	.	.	TRBJ2-2	TRBV19
TGTGCCAGCAGCTTAGGACAACTAGCGGGGGGAAGTCAAGAGACCCAGTACTTC	CASSLGQLAGGSQETQYF	TRBD2	.	TRBJ2-5	TRBV7-2
TGCAGCGTGGACACGAGGGGGATCAACACTGAAGCTTTCTTT	CSVDTRGINTEAFF	.	.	TRBJ1-1	TRBV29-1
TGTGCCAGCAGCCAAGGTCGTAGCAGATACTATGGCTACACCTTC	CASSQGRSRYYGYTF	.	once	TRBJ1-2	TRBV3-1/TRBV3-2
TGTGCCAGTAGTATAGGGTCGGGCAATCAGCCCCAGCATTTT	CASSIGSGNQPQHF	.	.	TRBJ1-5	TRBV19
TGTGCCTGGGGACAGGGGAGACAAGAGACCCAGTACTTC	CAWGQGRQETQYF	TRBD1	.	TRBJ2-5	TRBV30
TGTGCCAGCAGCCAAGTGGGGGGGGCGAATGAGCAGTTCTTC	CASSQVGGANEQFF	.	few	TRBJ2-1	TRBV3-1/TRBV3-2
TGTGCCACCAGTGACCCGACTAGCGATATCAGCGAGCAGTTCTTC	CATSDPTSDISEQFF	TRBD2	.	TRBJ2-1	TRBV24-1
TGCGCCAGCAGCCAATCAGCGGGACAAACTAGCACAGATACGCAGTATTTT	CASSQSAGQTSTDTQYF	.	.	TRBJ2-3	TRBV4-1
TGCGCCAGCAGCCCCACATTCCAAGAGACCCAGTACTTC	CASSPTFQETQYF	.	.	TRBJ2-5	TRBV5-1
TGTGCCAGCAGTGAATGGATAAACGGGGACACTGAAGCTTTCTTT	CASSEWINGDTEAFF	.	.	TRBJ1-1	TRBV6-1
TGTGCCACCAGTGATTTTGCGAACAATGAGCAGTTCTTC	CATSDFANNEQFF	.	.	TRBJ2-1	TRBV24-1